These T cell receptor beta chains were read from a single sample in a study of T cells after yellow fever vaccination. In TCRdb, the 5' RACE reads were re-called with MiXCR into one record per CDR3 protein. This table has tens of thousands of distinct CDR3 sequences, around 7% appearing once. Sequences were derived from CD8+ T cells sorted from PBMCs, sampled around 45 days after the first yellow fever vaccination. These receptors came from a man between 18 and 35 years old who received the YFV17D yellow fever vaccine. CDR3s include the opening cysteine and the closing phenylalanine or tryptophan. A D gene is named only where the DNA matches it firmly. Clone size, where shown, is once, few, many, or a class for clones that have expanded.

CASRPGRYTEAFF,TGTGCCAGCAGACCGGGACGGTACACTGAAGCTTTCTTT,TRBV6-5,TRBJ1-1,.,many
CASRRPGTGVETQYF,TGTGCCAGCAGACGGCCGGGGACAGGGGTGGAGACCCAGTACTTC,TRBV7-9,TRBJ2-5,TRBD1,.
CASSWDYQYNEQFF,TGTGCCAGCAGCTGGGACTACCAATACAATGAGCAGTTCTTC,TRBV7-2,TRBJ2-1,TRBD2,few
CASSATQQGNQPQHF,TGTGCCAGCAGCGCCACCCAACAGGGAAATCAGCCCCAGCATTTT,TRBV9,TRBJ1-5,.,many
CASSLSAGANTDTQYF,TGCGCCAGCAGCTTGAGTGCGGGAGCTAACACAGATACGCAGTATTTT,TRBV5-1,TRBJ2-3,TRBD2,few
CSVEDQAGVSTDTQYF,TGCAGCGTTGAAGATCAAGCGGGGGTGAGCACAGATACGCAGTATTTT,TRBV29-1,TRBJ2-3,TRBD2,many
CATGTANTGELFF,TGTGCCACCGGGACAGCGAACACCGGGGAGCTGTTTTTT,TRBV27,TRBJ2-2,TRBD1,few
CASSLSQGDYGYTF,TGTGCCAGCAGCTTATCGCAAGGGGACTATGGCTACACCTTC,TRBV7-6,TRBJ1-2,.,.
CASSFSSYNEQFF,TGTGCCAGCAGCTTTAGCTCCTACAATGAGCAGTTCTTC,TRBV6-5,TRBJ2-1,.,many
CASSERGVGETQYF,TGTGCTAGCAGCGAGCGGGGGGTAGGAGAGACCCAGTACTTC,TRBV7-7,TRBJ2-5,TRBD2,.